Reported below is one TCR beta chain. V was pared by 0 bases and J by 10 bases, with 14 bases between. This CDR3 is built from 15 residues. Germline CDR1 SGHRS, CDR2 YFSETQ. The data were taken from a study of blood T cell repertoires in COVID-19. Study overall: COVID-19 samples collected from the United States, Italy and Spain covered acute and convalescent phases.

In the original analysis: Amplification of reference gene primers provided the estimated nucleated cell counts. The method was immunoSEQ multiplex PCR; TCRdb's version includes in-frame clones alone and lacks a portion of them. That table gives V, J and clone size, and the DNA gave D and trimming. The sample records about 260,000 clones, around nine tenths being singletons. The sample taken for sequencing was peripheral blood. This sequence joins TRBV5-1 and TRBJ1-6, with D perhaps TRBD1 (5 bases). The sequence was obtained from a man aged 35 to 55 with active or convalescent COVID-19. The CDR3, as DNA: TGCGCCAGCAGCTTGGCCCCGACAGAGGACTCACCCCTCCACTTT. It specifies CASSLAPTEDSPLHF.